What follows describes a single T cell receptor (beta chain). As yet, its antigen is unknown. Amplification used 60 Vbeta primers and 13 Jbeta primers. Sequencing used immunoSEQ multiplex PCR; TCRdb keeps in-frame clones, though not all of them. The sample holds under 150,000 clones, 9% to 10% seen once. The record originates from a study of cytomegalovirus exposure and HLA in healthy donors. Overall study context: Most donors, about 77% of over 300 genotyped, fell in the Caucasian-associated ancestry cluster.

Unrecorded immune exposures were likely, despite nominal health at sampling. Study conclusions and caveats: After further analysis at a later stage, 16,951 TCR beta sequences were associated with HLA alleles at 0.05 false discovery rate. Later analysis demonstrated an association between a missense DCLRE1C variant and TCR beta V- and J-gene trimming.

Germline CDR1 and CDR2: SGDLS and YYNGEE. The CDR3 totals 14 residues. V trimming: 0 bases; J trimming: 6 bases; junction bases outside the gene matches: 5. The sequence was collected from a man under 40 in good health and CMV-seronegative. This sequence joins TRBV9 and TRBJ2-7; 8 bases map to TRBD2. Material: PBMCs. DNA for the CDR3: TGTGCCAGCAGCGTAGTAGCGGGGTTCAGCGAGCAGTACTTC. It yields the protein CASSVVAGFSEQYF.